This TCR beta chain was found in a study of OX40 agonist ivuxolimab in advanced cancers. About the study: Head and neck, renal cell, melanoma or hepatocellular carcinoma were the cancers that dose-escalation patients had.

The repertoire was sequenced with immunoSEQ multiplex PCR; TCRdb's copy has only in-frame clones and lacks some. The table lists some 80,000 clones, approximately 95% of them singletons. Germline V gene lookup returns CDR1 SGDLS and CDR2 YYNGEE. After removal of 4 bases from V and 0 bases from J, the junction contained 5 bases not matched to a gene. This CDR3 is built from 15 residues. The V gene is TRBV9, the J gene TRBJ2-7; 9 positions agree with TRBD1. This receptor was identified in an adult with an advanced solid tumor such as melanoma, head and neck, liver or kidney cancer. The source material was CD4+ or CD8+ T cells sorted from blood, sampled in a trial of the OX40 agonist ivuxolimab. In nucleotides, the CDR3 is TGTGCCAGCAGCTCCGGGACAGGGCCCTCCTACGAGCAGTACTTC. Amino acid sequence: CASSSGTGPSYEQYF.